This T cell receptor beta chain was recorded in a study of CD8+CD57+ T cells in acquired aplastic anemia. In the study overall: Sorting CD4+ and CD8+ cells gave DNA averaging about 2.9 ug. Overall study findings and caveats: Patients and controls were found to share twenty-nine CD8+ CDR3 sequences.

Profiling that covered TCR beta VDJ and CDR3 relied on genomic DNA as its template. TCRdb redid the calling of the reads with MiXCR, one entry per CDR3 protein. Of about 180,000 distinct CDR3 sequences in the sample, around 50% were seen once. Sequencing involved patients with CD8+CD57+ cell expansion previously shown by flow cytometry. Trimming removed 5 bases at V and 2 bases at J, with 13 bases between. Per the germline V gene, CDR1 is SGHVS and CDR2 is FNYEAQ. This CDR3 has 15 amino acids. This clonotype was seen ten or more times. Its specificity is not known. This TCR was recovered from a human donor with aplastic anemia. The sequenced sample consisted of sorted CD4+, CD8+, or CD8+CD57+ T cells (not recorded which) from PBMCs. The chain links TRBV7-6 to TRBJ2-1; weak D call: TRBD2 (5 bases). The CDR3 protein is CASSPPAGAYNEQFF. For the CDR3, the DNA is TGTGCCAGCAGCCCCCCAGCCGGGGCCTACAATGAGCAGTTCTTC.